What follows are 8 T cell receptor beta chains derived from one specimen sequenced in a study of T cells after yellow fever vaccination. Each CDR3 protein gets one entry after TCRdb re-called the 5' RACE reads with MiXCR. The repertoire has around 320,000 distinct CDR3 sequences, about 10% of them found once; the top ten carry 3% to 4%. This sample comprised CD4+ T cells sorted from PBMCs, obtained 45 days after the yellow fever booster vaccination. All receptors derive from a man aged 18 to 35 who received the YFV17D yellow fever vaccine.

This chain joins TRBV20-1 and TRBJ2-7; 12 positions match TRBD2. V was clipped by 6 bases and J by 0 bases; unmatched bases: 3. The CDR3 is 14 residues long. Per the germline V gene, CDR1 is DFQATT and CDR2 is SNEGSKA (reference sequence). CDR3 protein: CSALAGGSSYEQYF. The CDR3 coding sequence is TGCAGTGCCCTAGCGGGGGGGAGCTCCTACGAGCAGTACTTC.

V usage is TRBV20-1 and J usage is TRBJ1-5, with unresolved D. V was clipped by 6 bases and J by 0 bases, with 15 bases between them. Germline-derived CDR1 and CDR2 are DFQATT and SNEGSKA (reference sequence). This CDR3 has 15 amino acids. The DNA for the CDR3 is TGCAGTGCCGTACCTGGAATTTCTAGCAATCAGCCCCAGCATTTT. Amino acid sequence: CSAVPGISSNQPQHF.

This clonotype was picked up a small number of times. V and J are TRBV20-1 and TRBJ1-1; D unclear. Trimming removed 6 bases from V and 1 base from J, with 9 bases in between. This CDR3 region has 12 residues. Germline V gene sequence: CDR1 DFQATT, CDR2 SNEGSKA (reference sequence). The CDR3 DNA is TGCAGTGCACGGCTAAGGAACACTGAAGCTTTCTTT. Protein: CSARLRNTEAFF.

This clonotype was observed a handful of times. V and J are TRBV6-6 and TRBJ2-3; no firm D call. This CDR3 is built from 15 residues. V gave up 4 bases and J gave up 2 bases, with 13 bases separating them. The germline V gene has CDR1 MNHNY and CDR2 SVGAGI (reference sequence). CDR3 protein: CASSSDAALTDTQYF. CDR3 DNA sequence: TGTGCCAGCAGTTCAGACGCTGCGCTCACAGATACGCAGTATTTT.

The chain carries TRBV4-1 and TRBJ2-5; D is possibly TRBD2 (6 bases). Germline V gene data show CDR1 as MGHRA and CDR2 as YSYEKL. The CDR3 runs 14 residues. V lost 0 bases to trimming and J lost 9 bases, with 14 bases between them. CDR3 amino acids: CASSQDWGREAQYF. Written as DNA, the CDR3 is TGCGCCAGCAGCCAAGACTGGGGTAGGGAGGCCCAGTACTTC.

At least ten counts were recorded for this clonotype. The chain couples TRBV9 to TRBJ2-7; TRBD2 aligns across 8 bases. CDR1 and CDR2 from the germline V gene are SGDLS and YYNGEE. V was pared by 0 bases and J by 0 bases, with 5 bases of the junction left unmatched. This CDR3 has 16 residues. This CDR3 is CASSVGGTSGSYEQYF. The CDR3 nucleotides read TGTGCCAGCAGCGTAGGAGGCACTAGCGGCTCCTACGAGCAGTACTTC.

This clonotype was recorded many times. J is TRBJ2-2 and V is TRBV12-3 or TRBV12-4; D is unresolved. CDR3 size: 14 residues. The V end was cut by 6 bases, the J end by 3 bases, with 11 bases between. The chain's CDR3 is CASRPGPYTGELFF. The CDR3 coding sequence is TGTGCCAGCAGGCCAGGACCCTACACCGGGGAGCTGTTTTTT.

This sequence joins TRBV7-9 and TRBJ1-1; TRBD1 is a possible D gene (6 bases). The germline CDR1 and CDR2 sequences are SEHNR and FQNEAQ (reference sequence). The germline V and J ends were trimmed by 7 bases and 11 bases, with 14 bases remaining between them. The CDR3 is 11 residues long. The CDR3 nucleotides read TGTGCCAGCACCCGGGGGCAGGACGCTTTCTTT. This translates into CASTRGQDAFF.